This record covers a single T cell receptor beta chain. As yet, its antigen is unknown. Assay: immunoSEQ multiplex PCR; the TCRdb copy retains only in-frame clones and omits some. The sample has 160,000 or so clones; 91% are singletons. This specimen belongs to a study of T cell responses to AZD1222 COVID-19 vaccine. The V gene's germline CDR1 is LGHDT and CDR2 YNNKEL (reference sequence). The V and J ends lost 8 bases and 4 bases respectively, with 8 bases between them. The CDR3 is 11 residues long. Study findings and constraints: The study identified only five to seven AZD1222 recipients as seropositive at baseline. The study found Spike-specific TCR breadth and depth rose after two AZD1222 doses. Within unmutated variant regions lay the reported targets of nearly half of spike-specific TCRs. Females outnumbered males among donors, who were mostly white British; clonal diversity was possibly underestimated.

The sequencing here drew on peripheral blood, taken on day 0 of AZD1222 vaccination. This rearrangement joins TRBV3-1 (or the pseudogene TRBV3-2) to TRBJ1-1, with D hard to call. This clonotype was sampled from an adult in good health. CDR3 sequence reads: CASETPTEAFF. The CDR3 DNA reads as TGTGCCAGCGAAACTCCCACTGAAGCTTTCTTT.